The 2 T cell receptor beta chains presented below share a single source sample, sequenced in a study of blood T cell repertoires in COVID-19. TCRdb's table, derived via immunoSEQ multiplex PCR, lists solely in-frame clones and lacks some. Of about 300,000 clones listed, 75% to 90% were seen once; the top ten hold over 5%. Sample: peripheral blood. These receptors were taken from a woman between 45 and 60 years old with COVID-19, enrolled during active disease.

V and J are TRBV6-5 and TRBJ1-6; no firm D call. The germline gives CDR1 MNHEY, CDR2 SVGAGI. The CDR3 totals 14 residues. The ends were cut back, 8 bases at V and 9 bases at J, with 17 bases in the middle. The CDR3 spells CASCQGGFGSPLHF. DNA of the CDR3: TGTGCCAGCTGCCAAGGAGGGTTTGGTTCACCCCTCCACTTT.

V is TRBV11-3 and J is TRBJ2-5; D possibly corresponds to TRBD2 (7 bases). This CDR3 comprises 16 residues. Per the germline V gene, CDR1 is SGHNT and CDR2 is YENEEA. V was pared by 3 bases and J by 2 bases, with 16 bases between. In DNA, the CDR3 is TGTGCCAGCAGCTTTAGGGGGGGGCAGGGGCAAGAGACCCAGTACTTC. It encodes CASSFRGGQGQETQYF.